The next 19 T cell receptor beta chains were all read from a single sample in a study of regulatory T cells in long-lasting Graves disease. Arm-PCR of CDR3 regions and iRepertoire HTBI primers were used to build TCR beta libraries. TCRdb redid the calling of the multiplex PCR reads with MiXCR, one entry per CDR3 protein. Of 600,000 to 850,000 distinct CDR3 sequences in the sample, around 30% are singletons; the top ten hold about two fifths. Time point: persistent/refractory GD, antithyroid drugs over 5 years with positive TRAb. Isolated PBMC RNA provided the starting material for the TCR library. The starting material was peripheral blood mononuclear cells (PBMCs), obtained when the disease was refractory, from a patient treated with antithyroid drugs. The receptors originated from a female donor with Graves disease.

This clonotype has only a few counts. V gene TRBV6-2 or TRBV6-3 combines with J gene TRBJ1-2; perhaps TRBD1 as D (6 bases). Trimming stripped 2 bases from V and 8 bases from J, with 12 bases between. The CDR3 is made up of 13 amino acids. CDR1 MNHEY and CDR2 SVGEGT come from the germline V gene. DNA for the CDR3: TGTGCCAGCAGTTACACAGGGAGCCAGGGCTACACCTTC. Translated, it gives CASSYTGSQGYTF.

This chain uses TRBV6-1 with TRBJ2-5; the D is unclear. Germline CDR1 MNHNS, CDR2 SASEGT. The CDR3 has 13 residues. Trimming pared 4 bases from V and 2 bases from J, leaving 8 bases between. The CDR3 sequence is CASSGVPQETQYF. CDR3 DNA sequence: TGTGCCAGCAGTGGGGTACCTCAAGAGACCCAGTACTTC.

This clonotype was recorded many times. The chain couples TRBV12-3 or TRBV12-4 to TRBJ1-6; 10 bases are a match to TRBD1. The CDR3 has 17 residues. The trim removed 0 bases at V and 14 bases at J, leaving 13 bases unmatched. The chain's CDR3 is CASSLASTGTGDQALHF. In DNA form, the CDR3 reads TGTGCCAGCAGTTTAGCATCAACCGGGACAGGGGATCAGGCCCTCCACTTT.

The rearrangement joins TRBV6-5 to TRBJ1-1; TRBD1 matches at 9 bases. V gave up 2 bases and J gave up 5 bases; unmatched junction bases: 21. CDR3 length: 20 amino acids. Germline CDR1 and CDR2: MNHEY and SVGAGI. CDR3 amino acids: CASSYRLGSGTGFTGTEAFF. CDR3 nucleotide sequence: TGTGCCAGCAGTTACCGGCTCGGGTCCGGGACAGGGTTTACGGGGACTGAAGCTTTCTTT.

The chain joins TRBV7-3 to TRBJ1-1; D is unresolved. V lost 7 bases and J lost 7, with 13 bases in between. The CDR3 sequence is 12 residues long. The germline CDR1 and CDR2 sequences are SGHTA and FQGTGA. CDR3 nucleotides: TGTGCCAGCACTTCGCCTGTGGGTGAAGCTTTCTTT. Protein sequence: CASTSPVGEAFF.

A few counts support this clonotype. The chain has TRBV20-1 and TRBJ2-5; 12 bases line up with TRBD2. This CDR3 spans 14 amino acids. The junction had 5 bases not matched to a gene; V was cut back by 5 bases and J by 4 bases. Germline V gives CDR1 DFQATT, CDR2 SNEGSKA (reference sequence). The CDR3 DNA is TGCAGTGCTGCAAGACTAGCGGGAGTAGAGACCCAGTACTTC. Translating it yields CSAARLAGVETQYF.

This clonotype has a handful of counts. The chain uses TRBV4-1 and TRBJ2-7; D is uncertain. This CDR3 has 13 residues. CDR1 is MGHRA, CDR2 YSYEKL, per germline. Trimming stripped 2 bases from V and 1 base from J, with 6 bases between. CDR3 protein: CASSQLISYEQYF. The CDR3 bases are TGCGCCAGCAGCCAACTTATTTCCTACGAGCAGTACTTC.

This clonotype appeared a few times. The CDR3 loop is CASSLGPIYEQYF. The CDR3 DNA reads TGTGCCAGCAGCTTAGGTCCCATCTACGAGCAGTACTTC. The chain combines TRBV7-6 with TRBJ2-7; D is unclear. The germline CDR1 and CDR2 sequences are SGHVS and FNYEAQ. V lost 1 base and J lost 3, with 7 bases in between. CDR3 length equals 13 residues.

Note on this clonotype: Being one base from a much bigger clone, this may be a read error. This is likely a read error, given that the CDR3 carries no conserved phenylalanine or tryptophan at its end. The V gene is TRBV28, the J gene TRBJ1-5; D perhaps matches TRBD1 (5 bases). CDR1 is MDHEN, CDR2 SYDVKM, per germline. V was clipped by 6 bases and J by 4 bases, with 13 bases between them. This CDR3 spans 14 amino acids. DNA for the CDR3: TGTGCCAGCAGCAGGCCGGGGCCTAATCAGCCCCAGCATCTT. Translated: CASSRPGPNQPQHL.

This clonotype appeared a few times. The rearrangement uses TRBV13 and TRBJ1-2; D might be TRBD1 (6 bases). Trimming left V 5 bases short and J 1 base short, with 14 bases between. Germline CDR1 is PRHDT and CDR2 is FYEKMQ (reference sequence). This CDR3 is 15 amino acids long. The CDR3 nucleotides are TGTGCCAGCAGCAGTGATGACAGGTATAACTATGGCTACACCTTC. This gives the protein CASSSDDRYNYGYTF.

There are many counts of this clonotype. The chain is built from TRBV12-3 or TRBV12-4 and TRBJ2-5; a possible D gene is TRBD1 (5 bases). V was trimmed by 4 bases and J by 2 bases, leaving 14 bases between them. The length of the CDR3 is 15 residues. The CDR3 reads CASSSRVGSQETQYF. The CDR3 nucleotides are TGTGCCAGCAGTTCCAGGGTTGGGTCTCAAGAGACCCAGTACTTC.

This clonotype was seen ten or more times. The chain is built from TRBV12-3 or TRBV12-4 and TRBJ1-1; D remains unclear. The V and J ends lost 2 bases and 11 bases respectively, with 21 bases between them. The CDR3 runs to 15 residues. The CDR3 loop reads CASSLRQRTERRAFF. The CDR3 DNA is TGTGCCAGCAGTTTACGGCAGAGGACGGAAAGGAGGGCTTTCTTT.

The chain combines TRBV12-3 or TRBV12-4 with TRBJ1-1; D is undetermined. Trimming cost V 3 bases and J 6 bases, with 8 bases left between them. CDR3 length equals 12 residues. The chain's CDR3 is CASSFPGSEAFF. CDR3 DNA: TGTGCCAGCAGTTTTCCCGGCTCTGAAGCTTTCTTT.

The chain combines TRBV10-3 with TRBJ1-3; no clear D. Trimming took off 7 bases at V and 2 bases at J, with 9 bases between the two ends. The CDR3 has 13 residues. Germline-derived CDR1 and CDR2 are ENHRY and SYGVKD. The DNA for the CDR3 is TGTGCCATCAAATCCAGAACTGGAAACACCATATATTTT. Protein: CAIKSRTGNTIYF.

The table lists this clonotype with a few counts. The chain carries TRBV2 and TRBJ1-1, with TRBD1 identical over 9 bases. The V and J ends lost 7 bases and 1 base, in that order; junction bases with no gene match: 4. This CDR3 is built from 14 residues. CDR1 SNHLY and CDR2 FYNNEI come from the germline V gene. CDR3 region: CASNLDRGNTEAFF. The CDR3 coding sequence is TGTGCCAGCAATTTGGACAGGGGGAACACTGAAGCTTTCTTT.

Remarks on this clonotype: A single base separates this from a much larger clone, so it may be a read error. The chain couples TRBV28 to TRBJ1-6; D unclear. This CDR3 has 16 residues. Germline CDR1 MDHEN, CDR2 SYDVKM. V lost 6 bases to trimming and J lost 7 bases, with 19 bases between them. The CDR3 is CASRVRGEGENSPLHF. The CDR3 DNA follows: TGTGCCAGCAGGGTACGGGGAGAAGGAGAAAATTCACCCCTCCACTTT.

The chain uses TRBV12-3 or TRBV12-4 and TRBJ2-1; the D is unclear. The CDR3 covers 14 residues. Trimming pared 6 bases from V and 7 bases from J, leaving 16 bases between. CDR3 sequence: CASRLRRLGNEQFF. In nucleotides, the CDR3 is TGTGCCAGCAGATTACGTAGGTTGGGGAATGAGCAGTTCTTC.

This clonotype was counted a single time. V is TRBV5-1 and J is TRBJ1-2, with 9 positions matching TRBD1. Germline V gene data show CDR1 as SGHRS and CDR2 as YFSETQ. V lost 4 bases and J lost 4; bases outside the gene matches: 5. The CDR3 length is 14 residues. The CDR3 loop reads CASSADRGAYGYTF. For the CDR3, the DNA is TGCGCCAGCAGCGCAGACAGGGGGGCCTATGGCTACACCTTC.

This clonotype was seen more than once but under ten times. This chain joins TRBV20-1 and TRBJ1-1, with a possible D match to TRBD1 (6 bases). The CDR3 length is 13 residues. V was clipped by 0 bases and J by 7 bases, with 12 bases between them. Germline values: CDR1 DFQATT, CDR2 SNEGSKA (reference sequence). CDR3 amino acids: CSARDLYRVEAFF. As DNA, the CDR3 is TGCAGTGCTAGAGATTTGTACAGGGTTGAAGCTTTCTTT.